The T cell receptor delta chain under discussion was sequenced for a study of gamma-delta T cells after stem cell transplantation (dated by TCRdb to the mid-2010s). This clone has more than one count but fewer than ten. Its recognized antigen is unknown. No much larger clonotype is one base removed from it; base qualities were not supplied. Measured from the cysteine to the phenylalanine, the CDR3 is 22 residues long. Left in the record is the CDR3 DNA by itself, 66 bases read in frame from the first base. At the junction V is shortened by 2 bases and J by 0 bases; bases outside the gene matches: 23. Per the germline V gene, TSWWSYY is the CDR1 and QGS is the CDR2. Library preparation used RT-PCR. The instrument was an Illumina MiSeq. TCRdb recomputed clones from the public reads with CATT; identical DNA rows were then combined. Across this sample there are about 2,700 delta-chain clones, with about 23% seen only once. In total, the top ten clones hold about 26% of the sample.

Material for sequencing was gamma-delta T cells. The TCR comes from a human donor. It is not recorded whose cells these are; they may come from a transplant donor. The rearranged chain carries TRDV1 and TRDJ1, and TRDD3 matches 8 of the central bases. The CDR3 corresponds to CALGEIPAFPPYWGLYTDKLIF. The sequence in DNA is TGTGCTCTTGGGGAAATACCGGCCTTCCCCCCGTACTGGGGGCTCTACACCGATAAACTCATCTTT.